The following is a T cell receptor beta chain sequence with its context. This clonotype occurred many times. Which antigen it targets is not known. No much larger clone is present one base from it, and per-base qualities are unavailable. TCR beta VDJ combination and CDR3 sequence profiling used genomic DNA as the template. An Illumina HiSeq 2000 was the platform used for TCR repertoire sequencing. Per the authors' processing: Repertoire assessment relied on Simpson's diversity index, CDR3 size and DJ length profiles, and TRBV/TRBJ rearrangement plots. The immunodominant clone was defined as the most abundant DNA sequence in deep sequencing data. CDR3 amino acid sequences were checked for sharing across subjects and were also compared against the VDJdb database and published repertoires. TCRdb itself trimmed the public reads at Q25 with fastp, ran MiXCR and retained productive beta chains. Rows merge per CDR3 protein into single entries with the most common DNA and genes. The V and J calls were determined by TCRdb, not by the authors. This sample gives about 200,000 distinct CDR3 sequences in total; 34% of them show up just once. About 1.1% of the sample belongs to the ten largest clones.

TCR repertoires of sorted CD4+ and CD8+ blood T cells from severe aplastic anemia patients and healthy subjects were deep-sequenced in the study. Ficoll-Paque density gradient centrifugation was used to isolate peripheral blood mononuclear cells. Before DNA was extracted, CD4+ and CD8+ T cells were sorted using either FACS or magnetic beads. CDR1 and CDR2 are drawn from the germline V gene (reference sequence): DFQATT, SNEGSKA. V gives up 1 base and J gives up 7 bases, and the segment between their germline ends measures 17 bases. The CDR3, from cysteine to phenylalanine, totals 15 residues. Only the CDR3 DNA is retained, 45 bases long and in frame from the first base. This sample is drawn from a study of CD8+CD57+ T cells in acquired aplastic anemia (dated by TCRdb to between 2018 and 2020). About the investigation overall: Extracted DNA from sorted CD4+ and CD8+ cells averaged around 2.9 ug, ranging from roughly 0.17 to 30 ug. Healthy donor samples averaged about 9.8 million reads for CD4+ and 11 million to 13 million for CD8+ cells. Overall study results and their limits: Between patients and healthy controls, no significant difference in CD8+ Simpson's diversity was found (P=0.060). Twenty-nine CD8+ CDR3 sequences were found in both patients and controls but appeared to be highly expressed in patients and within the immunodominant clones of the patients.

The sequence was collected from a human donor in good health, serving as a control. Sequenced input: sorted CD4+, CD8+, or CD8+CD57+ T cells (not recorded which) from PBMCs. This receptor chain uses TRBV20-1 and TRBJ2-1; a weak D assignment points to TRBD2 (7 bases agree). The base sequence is TGCAGTGCTAGAGTGGGGGGGCCGGTGAGAAATGAGCAGTTCTTC. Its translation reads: CSARVGGPVRNEQFF.